A single sample is the source of the 19 T cell receptor beta chains below, sequenced in a study of PD-L1 blockade in urothelial cancer. Time point given: pretreatment peripheral blood. Measured with immunoSEQ multiplex PCR; TCRdb has only the in-frame clones, and not every one. Of around 50,000 clones listed, more than 75% are singletons. The sequenced sample was PBMCs, obtained around atezolizumab (anti-PD-L1) treatment. The receptors derive from a man aged 50-60 years with urothelial cancer.

The J gene is TRBJ1-5, the V gene TRBV7-2; 7 bases line up with TRBD1. The V segment lost 2 bases and the J segment 4 bases; nucleotides outside the gene matches: 2. This CDR3 comprises 14 residues. Germline V CDR1 and CDR2: SGHTA, FQGNSA. CDR3: CASSLNRGNQPQHF. In DNA, the CDR3 is TGTGCCAGCAGCTTAAACAGGGGTAATCAGCCCCAGCATTTT.

This clone has only a few counts. The chain links TRBV10-3 to TRBJ2-7, with a weak D call TRBD1 (5 bases). Germline V gene lookup returns CDR1 ENHRY and CDR2 SYGVKD. Trimming cost V 7 bases and J 2 bases, with 9 bases left between them. CDR3 length: 12 amino acids. CDR3 sequence reads: CAIMTDTYEQYF. CDR3 bases: TGTGCCATCATGACAGACACCTACGAGCAGTACTTC.

V gene TRBV19 combines with J gene TRBJ1-2; no reliable D call. Trimming left V 7 bases short and J 7 bases short, with 16 bases between. Germline V lookup: CDR1 LNHDA, CDR2 SQIVND (reference sequence). This CDR3 contains 13 residues. For the CDR3, the DNA is TGTGCCAGTAATGAAGGCTCGGCGGGTGGCTACACCTTC. This sequence encodes CASNEGSAGGYTF.

The chain uses TRBV5-1 and TRBJ2-1; 7 bases are shared with TRBD1. This CDR3 comprises 14 residues. The germline gives CDR1 SGHRS, CDR2 YFSETQ. V lost 0 bases, J lost 7 bases, and 4 bases stayed unmatched. CDR3 in DNA: TGCGCCAGCAGCTTGGTAACAGGGGTAAATGAGCAGTTCTTC. It specifies CASSLVTGVNEQFF. Full variable domain (rest looked up from reference TRBV5-1 and TRBJ2-1): KAGVTQTPRYLIKTRGQQVTLSCSPISGHRSVSWYQQTPGQGLQFLFEYFSETQRNKGNFPGRFSGRQFSNSRSEMNVSTLELGDSALYLCASSLVTGVNEQFFGPGTRLTVL.

This chain links TRBV10-1 with TRBJ2-3; TRBD1 matches 7 bases. V lost 2 bases and J lost 2; bases outside the gene matches: 4. CDR1 is WNHNN, CDR2 SYGVQD, per germline (reference sequence). The CDR3 extends over 15 amino acids. CDR3 sequence reads: CASSEGTADTDTQYF. In nucleotides, the CDR3 is TGCGCCAGCAGTGAGGGGACAGCTGACACAGATACGCAGTATTTT.

Comment on this clone: Other DNA sequences from this sample encode an identical CDR3 as well. The chain recombines TRBV30 with TRBJ1-4; D unresolved. Germline V lookup: CDR1 GTSNPN, CDR2 SVGIG (reference sequence). Trimming cost V 3 bases and J 8 bases, with 10 bases left between them. The CDR3 length is 12 residues. The CDR3 spells CAWRRGYEKLFF. DNA of the CDR3: TGTGCCTGGAGAAGAGGGTACGAAAAACTGTTTTTT.

The J gene is TRBJ2-1, the V gene TRBV7-6; maybe TRBD1 (5 bases). Trimming took 5 bases from V and 0 from J, leaving 11 bases between them. CDR3 length: 15 amino acids. Germline V lookup: CDR1 SGHVS, CDR2 FNYEAQ. This CDR3 is CASSTGQGSYNEQFF. CDR3 nucleotides: TGTGCCAGCAGCACCGGACAAGGCTCCTACAATGAGCAGTTCTTC.

This chain joins TRBV10-3 and TRBJ2-7; 12 bases match TRBD1. V trimming: 8 bases; J trimming: 7 bases; junction bases outside the gene matches: 9. Per the germline V gene, CDR1 is ENHRY and CDR2 is SYGVKD. This CDR3 region has 14 residues. CDR3 region: CAIGGGQGAEEQYF. CDR3 DNA: TGTGCCATCGGGGGGGGACAGGGGGCTGAGGAGCAGTACTTC.

This chain joins TRBV21-1 and TRBJ2-7; the table names TRBD1, a call not compared with the DNA. TRBV21-1 is annotated as a pseudogene. The CDR3 totals 18 residues. The CDR3 DNA reads as TGTGCCAGCAGCACCCGAACGCCCGCCCGGGACAGGGCCTACGAGCAGTACTTC. Translation gives CASSTRTPARDRAYEQYF.

The V and J genes are TRBV30 and TRBJ2-7; TRBD1 aligns across 9 bases. V gave up 2 bases and J gave up 6 bases; unmatched junction bases: 11. The CDR3 sequence is 15 residues long. Germline CDR1 and CDR2: GTSNPN and SVGIG (reference sequence). This CDR3 reads CAWSPPGQGSGEQYF. The CDR3 DNA reads as TGTGCCTGGAGTCCCCCGGGACAGGGTTCAGGCGAGCAGTACTTC.

This clone was seen a single time. The gene calls are TRBV19 and TRBJ2-7, with 8 bases aligning to TRBD1. Germline CDR1 and CDR2: LNHDA and SQIVND (reference sequence). J lost 3 bases, V lost 8 bases, and 6 bases had no gene match. The CDR3 consists of 13 residues. CDR3 nucleotides: TGTGCCAGTGAAGGACAGGGTAGCTACGAGCAGTACTTC. Residues: CASEGQGSYEQYF. Together with reference TRBV19 and TRBJ2-7, the CDR3 gives the full variable domain: DGGITQSPKYLFRKEGQNVTLSCEQNLNHDAMYWYRQDPGQGLRLIYYSQIVNDFQKGDIAEGYSVSREKKESFPLTVTSAQKNPTAFYLCASEGQGSYEQYFGPGTRLTVT.

This rearrangement joins TRBV19 to TRBJ1-5; perhaps TRBD1 as D (5 bases). With 5 bases removed from V and 0 bases from J, the gap between germline ends came to 8 bases. CDR1 LNHDA and CDR2 SQIVND come from the germline V gene (reference sequence). The CDR3 has 14 residues. CDR3 DNA: TGTGCCAGTAGTCATACAGGTAGCAATCAGCCCCAGCATTTT. It specifies CASSHTGSNQPQHF. Filled out from reference TRBV19 and TRBJ1-5, the complete variable domain reads DGGITQSPKYLFRKEGQNVTLSCEQNLNHDAMYWYRQDPGQGLRLIYYSQIVNDFQKGDIAEGYSVSREKKESFPLTVTSAQKNPTAFYLCASSHTGSNQPQHFGDGTRLSIL.

The chain employs TRBV25-1 and TRBJ2-2; D is possibly TRBD2 (5 bases). Trimming shortened V by 2 bases and J by 7 bases, and 5 bases separated the two germline ends. This CDR3 comprises 12 residues. The germline V gene has CDR1 MGHDK and CDR2 SYGVNS. The CDR3 here is CASSEEGGELFF. The CDR3 nucleotides are TGTGCCAGCAGTGAAGAGGGCGGGGAGCTGTTTTTT. Full variable domain (missing parts from reference TRBV25-1 and TRBJ2-2): EADIYQTPRYLVIGTGKKITLECSQTMGHDKMYWYQQDPGMELHLIHYSYGVNSTEKGDLSSESTVSRIRTEHFPLTLESARPSHTSQYLCASSEEGGELFFGEGSRLTVL.

V and J are TRBV4-1 and TRBJ2-3, with D maybe TRBD2 (6 bases). Germline lookup yields CDR1 MGHRA and CDR2 YSYEKL. V dropped 10 bases and J dropped 6 bases, with 23 bases sitting between them. The CDR3 runs 15 residues. The CDR3 loop is CATASGTYDEDTQYF. DNA of the CDR3: TGCGCCACCGCCTCAGGGACTTACGATGAGGATACGCAGTATTTT.

The CDR3 DNA reads as TGTGCCAGCAGTTTCCAGGCATCGGGCAGGGTGTTCACCTACGAGCAGTACTTC. Its protein is CASSFQASGRVFTYEQYF. The chain links TRBV27 to TRBJ2-7; TRBD1 is a possible D gene (5 bases). V was trimmed by 3 bases and J by 2 bases, leaving 23 bases between them. This CDR3 region has 18 residues. Germline values: CDR1 MNHEY, CDR2 SMNVEV (reference sequence).

This sequence joins TRBV19 and TRBJ1-3; possible D gene TRBD1, 5 bases. Trimming removed 9 bases at V and 0 bases at J, with 15 bases between. The CDR3 contains 15 residues. CDR1 and CDR2 from the germline V gene are LNHDA and SQIVND (reference sequence). The CDR3 protein is CASSTAGTSGNTIYF. The CDR3 DNA follows: TGTGCCAGCTCGACCGCGGGGACCTCTGGAAACACCATATATTTT.

This clone was detected only once. The chain is built from TRBV2 and TRBJ2-1; D is possibly TRBD2 (5 bases). The CDR3 consists of 16 residues. CDR1 and CDR2 from the germline V gene are SNHLY and FYNNEI. V was trimmed by 5 bases and J by 0 bases, leaving 14 bases between them. The CDR3 sequence: CASSPSPGISYNEQFF. The DNA for the CDR3 is TGTGCCAGCAGTCCTAGTCCCGGGATCTCCTACAATGAGCAGTTCTTC.

The chain has TRBV10-1 and TRBJ2-1; D is unclear. CDR3 length: 17 residues. Trimming removed 0 bases at V and 3 bases at J, with 15 bases between. CDR1 and CDR2 (germline): WNHNN, SYGVQD (reference sequence). The CDR3 coding sequence is TGCGCCAGCAGTGAGTCGGTGCAGGCAACCAACTACAATGAGCAGTTCTTC. Protein product: CASSESVQATNYNEQFF.

In its sample, this clone was seen once. The rearrangement links TRBV2 to TRBJ2-1; D perhaps matches TRBD2 (6 bases). The CDR3 is 15 amino acids. The ends were cut back, 10 bases at V and 3 bases at J, with 19 bases in the middle. Per germline, CDR1 SNHLY and CDR2 FYNNEI. CDR3: CAIREMDSGYNEQFF. The CDR3 DNA reads TGTGCCATACGGGAGATGGATTCTGGCTACAATGAGCAGTTCTTC.